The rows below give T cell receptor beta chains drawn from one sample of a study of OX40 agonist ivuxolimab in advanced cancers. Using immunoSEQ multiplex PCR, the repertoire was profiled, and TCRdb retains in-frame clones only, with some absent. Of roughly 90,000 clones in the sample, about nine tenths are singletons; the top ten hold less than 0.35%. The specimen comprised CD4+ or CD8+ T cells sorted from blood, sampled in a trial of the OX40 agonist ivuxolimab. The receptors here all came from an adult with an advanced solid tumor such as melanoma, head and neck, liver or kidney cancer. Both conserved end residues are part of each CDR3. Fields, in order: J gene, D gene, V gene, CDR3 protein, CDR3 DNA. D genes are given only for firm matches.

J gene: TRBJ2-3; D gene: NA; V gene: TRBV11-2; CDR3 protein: CASSLGLASFTDTQYF; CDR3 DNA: TGTGCCAGCAGCTTAGGGTTAGCGTCGTTCACAGATACGCAGTATTTT
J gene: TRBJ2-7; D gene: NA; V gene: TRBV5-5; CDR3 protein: CASIISPGSYEQYF; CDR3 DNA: TGTGCCAGCATCATTTCCCCGGGCTCCTACGAGCAGTACTTC
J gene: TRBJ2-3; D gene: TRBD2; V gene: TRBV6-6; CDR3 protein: CASNPGVAGEADTQYF; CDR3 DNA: TGTGCCAGCAATCCAGGGGTAGCGGGAGAAGCAGATACGCAGTATTTT
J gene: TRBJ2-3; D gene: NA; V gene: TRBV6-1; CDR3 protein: CASLSPSTDTQYF; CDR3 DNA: TGTGCCAGTCTCAGCCCGAGCACAGATACGCAGTATTTT
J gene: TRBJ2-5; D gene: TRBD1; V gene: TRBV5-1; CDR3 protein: CASSSPTGVETQYF; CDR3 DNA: TGCGCCAGCAGCTCACCAACAGGGGTGGAGACCCAGTACTTC
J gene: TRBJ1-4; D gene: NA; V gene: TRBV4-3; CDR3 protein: CASSLGGQNEKLFF; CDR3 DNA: TGCGCCAGCAGCCTAGGAGGACAGAATGAAAAACTGTTTTTT
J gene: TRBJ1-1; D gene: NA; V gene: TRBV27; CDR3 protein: CASHRVANTEAFF; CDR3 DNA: TGTGCCAGTCACAGGGTTGCGAACACTGAAGCTTTCTTT
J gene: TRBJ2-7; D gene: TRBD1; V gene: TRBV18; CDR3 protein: CASSPGTASYEQYF; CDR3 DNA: TGTGCCAGCTCACCCGGGACAGCCTCCTACGAGCAGTACTTC
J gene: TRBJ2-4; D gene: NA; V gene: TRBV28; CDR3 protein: CASSRRRGGGKNIQYF; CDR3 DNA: TGTGCCAGCAGTCGCCGGCGGGGAGGGGGCAAAAACATTCAGTACTTC
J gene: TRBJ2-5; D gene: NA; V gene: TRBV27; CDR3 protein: CASSLRGRETQYF; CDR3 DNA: TGTGCCAGCAGCCTTCGTGGGCGAGAGACCCAGTACTTC
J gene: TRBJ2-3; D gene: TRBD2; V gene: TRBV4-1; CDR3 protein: CASSQALAGRTDTQYF; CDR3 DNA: TGCGCCAGCAGCCAAGCCCTAGCGGGACGCACAGATACGCAGTATTTT
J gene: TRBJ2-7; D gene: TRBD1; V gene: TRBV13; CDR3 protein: CASSNRQGTYEQYF; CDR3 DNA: TGTGCCAGCAGCAACCGACAGGGAACCTACGAGCAGTACTTC
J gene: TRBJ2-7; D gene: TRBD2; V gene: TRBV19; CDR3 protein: CASSYAGTSGYEQYF; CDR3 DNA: TGTGCCAGTAGTTATGCTGGGACTAGCGGCTACGAGCAGTACTTC